This T cell receptor (beta chain) was obtained from a study of blood T cell repertoires in COVID-19. Study overall: T cells, B-cell-depleted T cells, or PBMCs supplied cDNA or gDNA.

Trimming cost V 3 bases and J 2 bases, with 12 bases left between them. This CDR3 region has 16 residues. The germline CDR1 and CDR2 sequences are KGHDR and SFDVKD. Method: immunoSEQ multiplex PCR; TCRdb's copy keeps in-frame clones and lacks some. The table shows about 59,000 clones, with 81% occurring only once. The source of this sequence is a woman at least 80 years old with active or convalescent COVID-19. Sample: peripheral blood. V gene TRBV24-1 combines with J gene TRBJ1-4, with D maybe TRBD1 (6 bases). CDR3 in amino acids: CATSDGGGQTNEKLFF. CDR3 DNA: TGTGCCACCAGTGATGGGGGGGGCCAGACTAATGAAAAACTGTTTTTT.